The source of this T cell receptor beta chain is a study of T-cell reconstitution after alpha-beta-depleted transplantation in children. General observations from the study: Several hundred expanded graft clones reportedly gave rise to the alpha-beta T cells present about two months after transplant. Recipient T cells and thymic progenitors that survived were the source of the high TCRbeta diversity seen at day 60 in some patients. The authors attributed T-cell counts and diversity one year after transplant mostly to newly produced T cells.

Unique molecular identifiers were built into the TCRbeta library. In TCRdb, the PCR reads were re-called with MiXCR into one record per CDR3 protein. The repertoire has about 980,000 distinct CDR3 sequences, 25% to 30% of them found once; the top ten carry 25% to 35%. A word on this clonotype: The antigen is undetermined.

V was shortened by 7 bases and J by 1 base, with 15 bases between the two germline ends. The germline gives CDR1 DFQATT, CDR2 SNEGSKA (reference sequence). The CDR3 has 14 residues. The source was PBMCs, mostly from graft donor cells, collected 360 days after TCRalphabeta/CD19-depleted stem cell transplant. This receptor was identified in a boy under three years old who had a stem cell transplant for SCID, so the T cells may come from the graft donor. The chain recombines TRBV20-1 with TRBJ2-3; no definite D call. DNA for the CDR3: TGCAGTGTTAGTTATCGGGCACGCACAGATACGCAGTATTTT. This gives the protein CSVSYRARTDTQYF.